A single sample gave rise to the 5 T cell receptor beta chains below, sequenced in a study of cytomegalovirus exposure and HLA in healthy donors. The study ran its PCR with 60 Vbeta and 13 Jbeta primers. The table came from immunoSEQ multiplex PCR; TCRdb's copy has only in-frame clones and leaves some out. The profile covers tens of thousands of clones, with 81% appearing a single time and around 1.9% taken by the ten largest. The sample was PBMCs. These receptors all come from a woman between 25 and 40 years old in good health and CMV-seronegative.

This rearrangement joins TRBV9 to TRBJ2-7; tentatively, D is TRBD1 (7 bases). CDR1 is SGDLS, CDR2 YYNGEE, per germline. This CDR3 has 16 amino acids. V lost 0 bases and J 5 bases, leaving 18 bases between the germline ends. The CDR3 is CASSVGGQGGADEQYF. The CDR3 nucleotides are TGTGCCAGCAGCGTAGGCGGTCAGGGGGGAGCTGACGAGCAGTACTTC.

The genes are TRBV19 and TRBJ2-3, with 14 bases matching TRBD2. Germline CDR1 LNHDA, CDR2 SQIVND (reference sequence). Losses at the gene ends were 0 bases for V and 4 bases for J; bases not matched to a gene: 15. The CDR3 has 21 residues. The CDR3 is CASSIDPRLAGGGRVADTQYF. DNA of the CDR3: TGTGCCAGTAGTATAGATCCTCGACTAGCGGGAGGGGGTCGGGTCGCAGATACGCAGTATTTT.

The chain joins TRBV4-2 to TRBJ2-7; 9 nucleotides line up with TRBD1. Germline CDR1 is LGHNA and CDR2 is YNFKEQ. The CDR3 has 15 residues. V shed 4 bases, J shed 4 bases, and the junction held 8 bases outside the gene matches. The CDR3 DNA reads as TGTGCCAGCAGCCGAGAAAAGACAGGGGGGTACGAGCAGTACTTC. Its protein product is CASSREKTGGYEQYF.

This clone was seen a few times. CDR3: CASGPTRANTEAFF. The CDR3, as DNA: TGCGCCAGCGGACCGACGAGGGCGAACACTGAAGCTTTCTTT. The chain joins TRBV5-1 to TRBJ1-1; no firm D call. Trimming left V 7 bases short and J 1 base short, with 14 bases between. The germline CDR1 and CDR2 sequences are SGHRS and YFSETQ. The CDR3 totals 14 residues.

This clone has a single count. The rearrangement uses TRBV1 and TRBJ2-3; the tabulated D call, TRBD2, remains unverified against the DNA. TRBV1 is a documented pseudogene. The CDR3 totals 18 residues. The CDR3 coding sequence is TGCACCAGCAGCCACCGTAGCGGGGCGGGAGATAGGGCAGATACGCAGTATTTT. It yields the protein CTSSHRSGAGDRADTQYF.